This passage covers 9 T cell receptor beta chains from one sample sequenced in a study of regulatory T cells in long-lasting Graves disease. Time point reported: newly diagnosed GD, antithyroid drugs for less than 3 months. Preparation of the TCR library used RNA extracted from PBMCs. Building the TCR beta libraries relied on iRepertoire HTBI primers, and CDR3 regions underwent Arm-PCR. TCRdb reprocessed the multiplex PCR reads with MiXCR, giving one entry per CDR3 protein. Of around 500,000 distinct CDR3 sequences listed, around 16% are singletons. These same records also appear under a second study, on T cells in Graves' hyperthyroidism and ophthalmopathy.

The sequencing used peripheral blood mononuclear cells (PBMCs), collected at new diagnosis, from a patient treated with antithyroid drugs. These receptors were collected from a woman aged 35-60 years with Graves disease.

This clonotype has at least ten counts. This chain joins TRBV7-8 and TRBJ1-1; tentatively, D is TRBD1 (6 bases). The germline V gene encodes CDR1 SGHVS and CDR2 FQNEAQ. Trimming shortened V by 1 base and J by 2 bases, and 17 bases separated the two germline ends. The CDR3 totals 17 residues. CDR3 in DNA: TGTGCCAGCAGCTTAGAGCGTTTTACCGGGACAAACACTGAAGCTTTCTTT. Translating gives CASSLERFTGTNTEAFF.

For this clonotype: With a much larger clone just one base away, this may be a read error. The chain couples TRBV20-1 to TRBJ1-2; D gene ambiguous. V lost 7 bases and J 2 bases, leaving 8 bases between the germline ends. The CDR3 consists of 11 residues. Germline CDR1 is DFQATT and CDR2 is SNEGSKA (reference sequence). This chain's CDR3 is CSVVDNYGYTF. The CDR3 nucleotides read TGCAGTGTAGTCGACAACTATGGCTACACCTTC.

V is TRBV20-1 and J is TRBJ1-1; a weak D match, TRBD1 (5 bases). CDR3 length: 14 amino acids. The ends were cut back, 2 bases at V and 2 bases at J, with 12 bases in the middle. CDR1 is DFQATT, CDR2 SNEGSKA, per germline (reference sequence). The chain's CDR3 is CSARKQAGNTEAFF. The CDR3 DNA reads TGCAGTGCTAGAAAACAGGCCGGAAACACTGAAGCTTTCTTT.

J is TRBJ2-5 and V is TRBV9; TRBD1 might be the D (6 bases). Trimming pared 4 bases from V and 2 bases from J, leaving 12 bases between. This CDR3 region has 14 residues. The germline gives CDR1 SGDLS, CDR2 YYNGEE. The CDR3 loop is CASSPSGTQETQYF. DNA for the CDR3: TGTGCCAGCAGCCCTAGTGGGACACAAGAGACCCAGTACTTC.

The chain combines TRBV6-1 with TRBJ1-4; weak D call: TRBD1 (6 bases). Trimming removed 7 bases at V and 3 bases at J, with 15 bases between. Germline values: CDR1 MNHNS, CDR2 SASEGT. This CDR3 spans 15 amino acids. The CDR3 DNA sequence: TGTGCCAGCAATGGGAACAGGGTCGCTAATGAAAAACTGTTTTTT. Translation gives CASNGNRVANEKLFF.

A few counts support this clonotype. V usage is TRBV5-1 and J usage is TRBJ1-1; unclear D gene. Germline lookup yields CDR1 SGHRS and CDR2 YFSETQ. This CDR3 spans 17 amino acids. Between the trimmed V and J ends, which lost 4 bases and 4 bases, there was a span of 23 bases. CDR3 nucleotide sequence: TGCGCCAGCAGCCGTTGGAAACGGGATGAGGAGGGCACTGAAGCTTTCTTT. Its translation: CASSRWKRDEEGTEAFF.

This chain connects TRBV29-1 to TRBJ2-3, with a tentative D call TRBD2 (6 bases). The CDR3 loop spans 14 amino acids. Per the germline V gene, CDR1 is SQVTM and CDR2 is ANQGSEA. Trimming left V 8 bases short and J 2 bases short, with 17 bases between. The CDR3 bases are TGCAGCTCCTCGGGTCGGGGGTTCACAGATACGCAGTATTTT. Amino acids: CSSSGRGFTDTQYF.

This clonotype was detected many times. This chain links TRBV7-9 with TRBJ2-1; unclear D gene. Germline V gene data show CDR1 as SEHNR and CDR2 as FQNEAQ (reference sequence). The germline V and J ends were trimmed by 5 bases and 11 bases, with 22 bases remaining between them. The CDR3 contains 15 residues. CDR3 loop: CASSLLTGYNEQQFF. The CDR3, as DNA: TGTGCCAGCAGCCTCCTGACGGGTTACAATGAGCAGCAGTTCTTC.

This clonotype was recorded many times. CDR3 residues: CSVEAPRDGYTF. Written as DNA, the CDR3 is TGCAGCGTTGAAGCCCCGCGGGATGGCTACACCTTC. The chain couples TRBV29-1 to TRBJ1-2; the D is unclear. CDR3 length: 12 residues. Per the germline V gene, CDR1 is SQVTM and CDR2 is ANQGSEA. Between the trimmed V and J ends, which lost 1 base and 6 bases, there was a span of 9 bases.